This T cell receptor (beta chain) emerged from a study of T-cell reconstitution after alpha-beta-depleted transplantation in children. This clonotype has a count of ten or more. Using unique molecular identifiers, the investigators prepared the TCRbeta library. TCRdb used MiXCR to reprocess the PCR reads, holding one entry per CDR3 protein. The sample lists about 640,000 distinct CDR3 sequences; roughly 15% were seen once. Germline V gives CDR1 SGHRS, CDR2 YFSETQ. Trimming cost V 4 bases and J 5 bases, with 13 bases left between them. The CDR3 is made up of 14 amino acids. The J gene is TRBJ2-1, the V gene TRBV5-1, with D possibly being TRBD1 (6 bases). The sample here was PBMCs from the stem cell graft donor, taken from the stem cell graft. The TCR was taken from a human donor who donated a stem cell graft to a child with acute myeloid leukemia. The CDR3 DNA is TGCGCCAGCAGCAGGGCATCAGGGGACAATGAGCAGTTCTTC. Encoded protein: CASSRASGDNEQFF.